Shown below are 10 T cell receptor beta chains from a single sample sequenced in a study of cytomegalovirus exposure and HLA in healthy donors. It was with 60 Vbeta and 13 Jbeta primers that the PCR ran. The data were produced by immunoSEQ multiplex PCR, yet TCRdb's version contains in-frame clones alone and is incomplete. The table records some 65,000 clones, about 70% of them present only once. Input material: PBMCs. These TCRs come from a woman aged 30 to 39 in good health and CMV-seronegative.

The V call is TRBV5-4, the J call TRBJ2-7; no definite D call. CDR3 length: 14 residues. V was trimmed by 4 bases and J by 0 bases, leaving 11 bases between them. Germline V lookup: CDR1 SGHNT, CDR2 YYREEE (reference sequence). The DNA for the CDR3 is TGTGCCAGCAGCCCCACGGTGAGCTCCTACGAGCAGTACTTC. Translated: CASSPTVSSYEQYF.

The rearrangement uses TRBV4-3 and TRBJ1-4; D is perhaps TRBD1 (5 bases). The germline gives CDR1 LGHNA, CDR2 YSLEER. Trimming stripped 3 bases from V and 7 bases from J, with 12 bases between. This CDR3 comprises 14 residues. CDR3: CASSQQGRGEKLFF. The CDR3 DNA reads TGCGCCAGCAGCCAGCAGGGTAGGGGTGAAAAACTGTTTTTT.

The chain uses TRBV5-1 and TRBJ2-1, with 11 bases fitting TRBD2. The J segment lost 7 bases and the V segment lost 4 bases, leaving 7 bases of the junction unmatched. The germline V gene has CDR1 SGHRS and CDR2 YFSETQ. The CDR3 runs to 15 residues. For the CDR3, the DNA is TGCGCCAGCAGCACGAATAGCGGGGGGGCGAATGAGCAGTTCTTC. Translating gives CASSTNSGGANEQFF.

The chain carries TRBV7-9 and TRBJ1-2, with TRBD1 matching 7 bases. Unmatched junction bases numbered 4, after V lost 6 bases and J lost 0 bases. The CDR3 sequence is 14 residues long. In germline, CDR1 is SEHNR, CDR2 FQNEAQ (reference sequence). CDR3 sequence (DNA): TGTGCCAGCAGACAGGGGAACTCTAACTATGGCTACACCTTC. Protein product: CASRQGNSNYGYTF.

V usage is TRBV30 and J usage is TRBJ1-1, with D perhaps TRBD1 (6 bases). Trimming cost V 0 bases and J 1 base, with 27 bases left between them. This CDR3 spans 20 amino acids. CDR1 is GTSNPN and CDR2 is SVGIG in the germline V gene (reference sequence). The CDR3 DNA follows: TGTGCCTGGAGTGTATTCGCGGGGAGGGGACAAAAGGGTGGGAACACTGAAGCTTTCTTT. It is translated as CAWSVFAGRGQKGGNTEAFF.

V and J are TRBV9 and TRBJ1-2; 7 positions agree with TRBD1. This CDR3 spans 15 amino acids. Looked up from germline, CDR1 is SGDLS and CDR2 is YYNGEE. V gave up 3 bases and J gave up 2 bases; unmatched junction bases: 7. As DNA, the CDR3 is TGTGCCAGCAGCGCTCCGGGACAGAAAAACTATGGCTACACCTTC. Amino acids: CASSAPGQKNYGYTF.

CDR3 DNA: TGTGCCACCCGAGTTTCCCACACTGAAGCTTTCTTT. Its translation: CATRVSHTEAFF. The chain carries TRBV27 and TRBJ1-1; no clear D gene. The CDR3 is 12 residues long. From germline, CDR1 is MNHEY and CDR2 SMNVEV (reference sequence). V was pared by 10 bases and J by 3 bases, with 12 bases between.

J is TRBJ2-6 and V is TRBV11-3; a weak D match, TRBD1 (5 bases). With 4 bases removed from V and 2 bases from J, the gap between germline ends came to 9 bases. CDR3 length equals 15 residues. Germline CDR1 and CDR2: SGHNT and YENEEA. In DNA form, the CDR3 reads TGTGCCAGCAGCTCTCAGGGAACTGGGGCCAACGTCCTGACTTTC. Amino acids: CASSSQGTGANVLTF. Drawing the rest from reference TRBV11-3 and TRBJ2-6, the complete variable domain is EAGVVQSPRYKIIEKKQPVAFWCNPISGHNTLYWYLQNLGQGPELLIRYENEEAVDDSQLPKDRFSAERLKGVDSTLKIQPAELGDSAVYLCASSSQGTGANVLTFGAGSRLTVL.

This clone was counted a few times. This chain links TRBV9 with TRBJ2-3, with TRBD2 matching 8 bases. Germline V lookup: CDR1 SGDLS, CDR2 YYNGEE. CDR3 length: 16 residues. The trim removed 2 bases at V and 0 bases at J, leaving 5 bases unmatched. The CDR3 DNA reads TGTGCCAGCAGCGTGGAACTAGCGGATAGCACAGATACGCAGTATTTT. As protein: CASSVELADSTDTQYF.

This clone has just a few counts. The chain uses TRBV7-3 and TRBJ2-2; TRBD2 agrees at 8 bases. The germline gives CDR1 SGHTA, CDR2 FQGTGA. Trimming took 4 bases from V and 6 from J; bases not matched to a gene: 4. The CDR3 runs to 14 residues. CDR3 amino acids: CASSSGGAAGELFF. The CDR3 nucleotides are TGTGCCAGCAGCTCCGGGGGGGCGGCCGGGGAGCTGTTTTTT.